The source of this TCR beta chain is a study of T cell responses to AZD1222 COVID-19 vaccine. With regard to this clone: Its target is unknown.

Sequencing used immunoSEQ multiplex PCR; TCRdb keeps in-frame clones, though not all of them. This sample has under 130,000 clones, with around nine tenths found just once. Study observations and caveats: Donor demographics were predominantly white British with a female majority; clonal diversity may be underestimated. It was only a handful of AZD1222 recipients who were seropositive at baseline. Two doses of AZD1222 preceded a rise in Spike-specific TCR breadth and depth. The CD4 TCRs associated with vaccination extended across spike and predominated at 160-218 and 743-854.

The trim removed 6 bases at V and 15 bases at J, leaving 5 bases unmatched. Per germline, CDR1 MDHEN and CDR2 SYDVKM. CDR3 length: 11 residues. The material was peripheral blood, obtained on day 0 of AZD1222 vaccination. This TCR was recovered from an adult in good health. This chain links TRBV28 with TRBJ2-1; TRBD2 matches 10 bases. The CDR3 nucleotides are TGTGCCAGCAGGTCTAGCGGGAGCGGGTTCTTC. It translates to CASRSSGSGFF.